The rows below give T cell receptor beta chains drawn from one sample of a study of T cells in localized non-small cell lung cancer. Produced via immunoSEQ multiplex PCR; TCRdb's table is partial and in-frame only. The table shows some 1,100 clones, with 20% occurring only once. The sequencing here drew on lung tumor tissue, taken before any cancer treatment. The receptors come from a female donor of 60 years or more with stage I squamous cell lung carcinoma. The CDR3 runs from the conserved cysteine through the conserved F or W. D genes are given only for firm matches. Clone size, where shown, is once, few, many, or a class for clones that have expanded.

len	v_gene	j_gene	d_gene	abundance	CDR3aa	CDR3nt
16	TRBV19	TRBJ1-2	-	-	CASSIVSEPVNYGYTF	TGTGCCAGTAGTATAGTGTCGGAGCCCGTTAACTATGGCTACACCTTC
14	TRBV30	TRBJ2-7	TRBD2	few	CAWRLAGLSYEQYF	TGTGCCTGGAGGCTAGCGGGTCTCTCCTACGAGCAGTACTTC
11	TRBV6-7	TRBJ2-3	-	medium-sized	CASSYSHTQYF	TGTGCCAGCAGTTACTCTCATACGCAGTATTTT
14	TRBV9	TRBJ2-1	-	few	CASSVGGTLDEQFF	TGTGCCAGCAGCGTAGGGGGTACCCTCGATGAGCAGTTCTTC
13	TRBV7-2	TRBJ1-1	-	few	CASSRLGNTEAFF	TGTGCCAGCAGCCGGCTTGGGAACACTGAAGCTTTCTTT
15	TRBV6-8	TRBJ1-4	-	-	CASRPLVTTNEKLFF	TGTGCCAGCAGACCCCTAGTTACAACTAATGAAAAACTGTTTTTT
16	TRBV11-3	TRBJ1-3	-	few	CASSVVGESSGNTIYF	TGTGCCAGCAGCGTCGTAGGGGAGAGCTCTGGAAACACCATATATTTT
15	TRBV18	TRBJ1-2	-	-	CASSPPSSGIYGYTF	TGTGCCAGCTCACCTCCATCCTCCGGGATCTATGGCTACACCTTC
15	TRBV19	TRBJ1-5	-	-	CARLQGELGNQPQHF	TGTGCCAGACTACAGGGTGAACTGGGCAATCAGCCCCAGCATTTT
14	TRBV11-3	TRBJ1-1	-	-	CASSFSSSDTEAFF	TGTGCCAGCAGCTTCAGTTCCTCGGACACTGAAGCTTTCTTT
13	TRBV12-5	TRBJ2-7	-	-	CASGGPSSYEQYF	TGTGCTAGTGGCGGACCGTCCTCCTACGAGCAGTACTTC
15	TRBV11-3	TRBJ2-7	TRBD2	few	CASSLVSGKLYEQYF	TGTGCCAGCAGCTTAGTTAGCGGGAAACTTTACGAGCAGTACTTC
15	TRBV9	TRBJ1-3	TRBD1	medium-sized	CASSVLGQGANTIYF	TGTGCCAGCAGCGTCCTGGGACAGGGGGCAAACACCATATATTTT
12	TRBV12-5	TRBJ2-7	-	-	CASGLDYYEQYF	TGTGCTAGTGGCCTCGACTACTACGAGCAGTACTTC
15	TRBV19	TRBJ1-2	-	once	CASIEVGVEPDGYTF	TGTGCCAGTATCGAGGTGGGGGTAGAGCCGGATGGCTACACCTTC
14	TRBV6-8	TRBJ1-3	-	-	CASSPGSRGNTIYF	TGTGCCAGCAGTCCCGGGTCTCGTGGAAACACCATATATTTT
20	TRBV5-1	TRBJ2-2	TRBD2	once	CASSKRTATSGAANTGELFF	TGCGCCAGCAGCAAGAGGACAGCGACTAGCGGGGCAGCGAACACCGGGGAGCTGTTTTTT
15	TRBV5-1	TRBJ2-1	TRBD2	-	CASSFAGGSYNEQFF	TGCGCCAGCAGCTTCGCGGGGGGGTCCTACAATGAGCAGTTCTTC
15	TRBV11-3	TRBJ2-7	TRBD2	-	CASSTGLAGTYEQYF	TGTGCCAGCAGCACGGGACTAGCGGGAACCTACGAGCAGTACTTC
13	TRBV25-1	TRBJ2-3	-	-	CASSENIRGTQYF	TGTGCCAGCAGTGAAAACATCCGGGGTACGCAGTATTTT
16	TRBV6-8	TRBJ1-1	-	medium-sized	CAIRTHGVGMNTEAFF	TGTGCCATCAGGACCCACGGGGTTGGAATGAACACTGAAGCTTTCTTT
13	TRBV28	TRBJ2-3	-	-	CASSPQAGDTQYF	TGTGCCAGCAGCCCGCAAGCGGGAGATACGCAGTATTTT
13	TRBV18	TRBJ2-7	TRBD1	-	CASSGQGLIGQYF	TGTGCCAGCTCCGGACAGGGCTTGATAGGGCAGTACTTC
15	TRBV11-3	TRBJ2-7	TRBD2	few	CASSLGLAEIYEQYF	TGTGCCAGCAGCTTAGGGCTAGCGGAGATCTACGAGCAGTACTTC
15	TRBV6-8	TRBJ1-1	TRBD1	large	CASSFDRGGHTEAFF	TGTGCCAGCAGTTTCGACAGGGGCGGGCACACTGAAGCTTTCTTT
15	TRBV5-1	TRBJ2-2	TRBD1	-	CASTRQGAMAGELFF	TGCGCCAGCACCCGACAGGGGGCTATGGCCGGGGAGCTGTTTTTT
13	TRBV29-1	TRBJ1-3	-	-	CSVDVISGNTIYF	TGCAGCGTTGACGTTATCTCTGGAAACACCATATATTTT
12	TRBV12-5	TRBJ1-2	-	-	CASGQNREGYTF	TGTGCCAGCGGACAAAACAGGGAGGGCTACACCTTC
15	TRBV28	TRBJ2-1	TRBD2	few	CASSLYGRASNEQFF	TGTGCCAGCAGTTTATACGGGAGGGCCTCCAATGAGCAGTTCTTC
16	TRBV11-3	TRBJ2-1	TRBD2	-	CASSQRAGGPPNEQFF	TGTGCCAGCAGCCAGAGAGCGGGAGGGCCACCGAATGAGCAGTTCTTC
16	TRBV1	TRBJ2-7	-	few	CASSQLPRWEAYEQYF	TGCGCCAGCAGCCAACTACCGCGATGGGAGGCATACGAGCAGTACTTC
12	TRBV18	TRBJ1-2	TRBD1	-	CASSHRDSGYTF	TGTGCCAGCTCACACCGGGACAGCGGCTACACCTTC
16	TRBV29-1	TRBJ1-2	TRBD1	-	CSAPTTGRGATNGYTF	TGCAGCGCCCCGACGACAGGGCGTGGGGCTACTAATGGCTACACCTTC
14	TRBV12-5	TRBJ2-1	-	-	CASGSAPRVVEQFF	TGTGCTAGTGGTAGCGCCCCTAGAGTAGTTGAGCAGTTCTTC
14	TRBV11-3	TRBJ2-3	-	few	CASSLGRSTDTQYF	TGTGCCAGCAGCTTAGGAAGGAGCACAGATACGCAGTATTTT
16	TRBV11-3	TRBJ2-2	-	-	CASSLDLAAASGELFF	TGTGCCAGCAGCTTAGACCTAGCTGCCGCCTCCGGGGAGCTGTTTTTT
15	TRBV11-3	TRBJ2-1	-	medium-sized	CASSLTSSSYNEQFF	TGTGCCAGCAGCCTGACGTCGAGCTCCTACAATGAGCAGTTCTTC
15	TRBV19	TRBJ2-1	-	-	CASSFKGSAYNEQFF	TGTGCCAGTAGTTTTAAGGGGTCCGCCTACAATGAGCAGTTCTTC
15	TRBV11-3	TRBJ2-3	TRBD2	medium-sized	CASSPGRVRTDTQYF	TGTGCCAGCAGCCCCGGGAGGGTCCGCACAGATACGCAGTATTTT
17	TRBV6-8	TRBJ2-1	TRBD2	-	CASSYLRDYRGGNEQFF	TGTGCCAGCAGTTACCTCCGGGACTATCGGGGGGGCAATGAGCAGTTCTTC
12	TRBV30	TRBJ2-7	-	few	CACGRGRYEQYF	TGTGCCTGCGGACGGGGACGCTACGAGCAGTACTTC
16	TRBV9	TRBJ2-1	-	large	CASSARALHKGDEQFF	TGTGCCAGCAGCGCCCGGGCCCTACACAAGGGGGATGAGCAGTTCTTC
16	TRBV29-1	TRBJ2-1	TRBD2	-	CSVEGLAGSSYNEQFF	TGCAGCGTTGAAGGACTAGCGGGAAGCTCCTACAATGAGCAGTTCTTC
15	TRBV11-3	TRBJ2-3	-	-	CASSLRRHNTDTQYF	TGTGCCAGCAGCTTACGACGACACAACACAGATACGCAGTATTTT
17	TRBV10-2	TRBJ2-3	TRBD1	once	CASSRTGDFVGTDTQYF	TGCGCCAGCAGCCGGACAGGGGATTTTGTCGGCACAGATACGCAGTATTTT
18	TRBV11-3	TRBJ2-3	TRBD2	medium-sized	CASSLIPIGQAGADTQYF	TGTGCCAGCAGCTTAATACCTATTGGGCAGGCGGGAGCAGATACGCAGTATTTT